This record concerns one TCR beta chain sequence. The antigen is undetermined. This entry belongs to a study of T cells after yellow fever vaccination. Study-level findings and limits: When the response was secondary, it was weaker but reached its peak faster, day 5 versus 15. Post-booster samples contained most primary-vaccination clones (approximately 96% CD4, 88% CD8).

V lost 3 bases, J lost 4 bases, and 14 bases lay in between. The CDR3 runs to 15 residues. Germline V lookup: CDR1 SGHRS, CDR2 YFSETQ. In making TCR cDNA, 5'RACE template switching added a universal primer site and UMIs to it. TCRdb re-analysed the 5' RACE reads in MiXCR, keeping a single row per CDR3 protein. Here the sample spans 200,000 to 300,000 distinct CDR3 sequences, roughly 6.8% being singletons. The clonotype was recovered from a man aged 25 to 40 who received the YFV17D yellow fever vaccine. The sequences come from CD4+ T cells sorted from PBMCs, collected on the day of the yellow fever booster vaccination. This sequence joins TRBV5-1 and TRBJ2-1, with D maybe TRBD2 (7 bases). The CDR3 nucleotides read TGCGCCAGCAGCTCGCAGGGGCGGGAGTACAATGAGCAGTTCTTC. Translated, it gives CASSSQGREYNEQFF.